The rows below give T cell receptor beta chains drawn from one sample of a study of blood T cell repertoires in COVID-19. Measured with immunoSEQ multiplex PCR; TCRdb has only the in-frame clones, and not every one. The sample yields roughly 250,000 clones, roughly 84% seen once. Specimen: peripheral blood. These receptors all stem from a human donor in a cohort sampled during active COVID-19. Each CDR3 is given with its conserved first and last residue. A D gene is named only where the DNA matches it firmly. Clone size, where shown, is once, few, many, or a class for clones that have expanded.

v_gene,abundance,j_gene,d_gene,CDR3nt,CDR3aa
TRBV7-3,-,TRBJ2-7,TRBD1,TGTGCCAGCAGCTTAGACAGGGTAGGCGAGCAGTACTTC,CASSLDRVGEQYF
TRBV5-1,-,TRBJ2-3,TRBD1,TGCGCCAGCACTCGGGACAGGGCCATAGATACGCAGTATTTT,CASTRDRAIDTQYF
TRBV14,-,TRBJ2-2,TRBD1,TGTGCCAGCAGCCAAGATCCACGGCGGACAGGGGGCAAGACCGGGGAGCTGTTTTTT,CASSQDPRRTGGKTGELFF
TRBV7-8,-,TRBJ1-5,-,TGTGCCAGCAGCCCTACAGGAGTTCGCAATCAGCCCCAGCATTTT,CASSPTGVRNQPQHF
TRBV5-5,-,TRBJ2-4,-,TGTGCCAGCAGCTTGGCTGCGGGGGCCGGCAACATTCAGTACTTC,CASSLAAGAGNIQYF
TRBV19,-,TRBJ2-3,-,TGTGCCAGTAGTTCCCTAGGAGATACGCAGTATTTT,CASSSLGDTQYF
TRBV3-1/TRBV3-2,-,TRBJ2-5,-,TGTGCCAGCAGCCGAGGGGGGGGGAGGCTACAAGAGACCCAGTACTTC,CASSRGGGRLQETQYF
TRBV18,-,TRBJ1-1,TRBD1,TGTGCCAGCTCACCTCAGACAGGGGCTACCAACACTGAAGCTTTCTTT,CASSPQTGATNTEAFF
TRBV7-9,-,TRBJ2-5,-,TGTGCCAGCAGAGGGGAAGAGACCCAGTACTTC,CASRGEETQYF
TRBV18,-,TRBJ1-1,TRBD1,TGTGCCAGCTCACAACAGACAGGGGTTGGTGGTGAAGCTTTCTTT,CASSQQTGVGGEAFF
TRBV10-3,-,TRBJ2-2,TRBD1,TGTGCCATCAAAAAGGACAGGGGGCGAACCGGGGAGCTGTTTTTT,CAIKKDRGRTGELFF
TRBV3-1/TRBV3-2,once,TRBJ1-6,-,TGTGCCAGCAGCACCGGGACACCCAATTCACCCCTCCACTTT,CASSTGTPNSPLHF
TRBV5-5,-,TRBJ1-5,-,TGTGCCAGCAGCCATAGAGATAGCAATCAGCCCCAGCATTTT,CASSHRDSNQPQHF
TRBV6-2/TRBV6-3,-,TRBJ2-7,TRBD2,TGTGCCAGCAGCCCACAGCGGGACTTTCAAAGGATACGCGAGCAGTACTTC,CASSPQRDFQRIREQYF
TRBV28,-,TRBJ1-2,-,TGTGCCAGCAGTTGGCGGGGGAATGGCTACACCTTC,CASSWRGNGYTF
TRBV18,-,TRBJ1-4,-,TGTGCCAGCTCACCAGGGGCTTATAATGAAAAACTGTTTTTT,CASSPGAYNEKLFF
TRBV10-3,-,TRBJ2-3,-,TGTGCCATCAGGGGCGGGATACATAGCACAGATACGCAGTATTTT,CAIRGGIHSTDTQYF
TRBV4-2,-,TRBJ2-3,TRBD2,TGTGCCAGCAGCCAAGATCATCTAGCGGGGAGCACAGATACGCAGTATTTT,CASSQDHLAGSTDTQYF
TRBV10-3,-,TRBJ2-5,TRBD2,TGTGCCATCAGTGGTACTAGCGAAGAGACCCAGTACTTC,CAISGTSEETQYF
TRBV7-3,-,TRBJ2-3,-,TGTGCCAGCAGCTTAACCGGAGCGGCTAGCACAGATACGCAGTATTTT,CASSLTGAASTDTQYF
TRBV10-2,-,TRBJ1-5,TRBD1,TGCGCCAGCAGAGGGACAGGGGGCGAACAGCCCCAGCATTTT,CASRGTGGEQPQHF
TRBV18,-,TRBJ1-1,-,TGTGCCAGCTCACATTCTGAGGGCACGGTCGGAAACACTGAAGCTTTCTTT,CASSHSEGTVGNTEAFF
TRBV10-1,-,TRBJ2-1,-,TGCGCCAGCAGTGAGCACTTAGGACAGTCATACAATGAGCAGTTCTTC,CASSEHLGQSYNEQFF
TRBV5-1,-,TRBJ1-6,TRBD1,TGCGCCAGCAGCTTACAGGGGTCACCCGATAATTCACCCCTCCACTTT,CASSLQGSPDNSPLHF
TRBV3-1/TRBV3-2,-,TRBJ1-5,-,TGTGCCAGCAGCCAAAATCCGGGGGGCGGACGTCAGCCCCAGCATTTT,CASSQNPGGGRQPQHF
TRBV3-1/TRBV3-2,-,TRBJ1-2,TRBD1,TGTGCCAGCAGCCAAGGACAGGGATCGACTGGCTACACCTTC,CASSQGQGSTGYTF
TRBV18,-,TRBJ2-3,-,TGTGCCAGCTCAAATCAGGGGATCACAGATACGCAGTATTTT,CASSNQGITDTQYF
TRBV5-6,-,TRBJ1-6,TRBD1,TGTGCCAGCAACAGGGGACAGTATAATTCACCCCTCCACTTT,CASNRGQYNSPLHF
TRBV2,-,TRBJ2-3,-,TGTGCCAGCAGTTACGAATCGGACTACCAACCCACAGATACGCAGTATTTT,CASSYESDYQPTDTQYF
TRBV11-2,-,TRBJ2-3,-,TGTGCCAGCAGCTTAGGGGCGGATACGCAGTATTTT,CASSLGADTQYF
TRBV5-8,-,TRBJ2-3,TRBD1,TGTGCCAGCAGCTACCGGGACAGTGATACGCAGTATTTT,CASSYRDSDTQYF
TRBV15,once,TRBJ2-1,-,TGTGCCACCAGCAGAGAGCAGACAGCCGAGTACAATGAGCAGTTCTTC,CATSREQTAEYNEQFF
TRBV7-9,-,TRBJ1-4,-,TGTGCCAGCAGCTTTCGTCGTGGTGCAGGACTGTTTTTT,CASSFRRGAGLFF
TRBV3-1/TRBV3-2,-,TRBJ2-2,-,TGTGCCAGCAGCCAAGAAACGATTAGGAACACCGGGGAGCTGTTTTTT,CASSQETIRNTGELFF
TRBV15,few,TRBJ1-2,TRBD1,TGTGCCACCAGCATCGACAGGGGGTTATATGGCTACACCTTC,CATSIDRGLYGYTF
TRBV6-5,few,TRBJ2-7,-,TGTGCCAGCAGTAGGGGACAAGCCTACGAGCAGTACTTC,CASSRGQAYEQYF
TRBV19,once,TRBJ1-1,-,TGTGCCAGTAGTACCCGGACTCCGGAGACTGAAGCTTTCTTT,CASSTRTPETEAFF
TRBV4-3,-,TRBJ2-3,TRBD2,TGCGCCAGCAGCCAAGGAGGGACTAGAATATACACAGATACGCAGTATTTT,CASSQGGTRIYTDTQYF
TRBV7-8,-,TRBJ2-6,TRBD1,TGTGCCAGCAGCTCAACCGGGACAGGTAGCTCTGGGGCCAACGTCCTGACTTTC,CASSSTGTGSSGANVLTF
TRBV10-3,-,TRBJ1-2,-,TGTGCCTCCCCTCGGCCGGGGGGTAGACCCTTC,CASPRPGGRPF
TRBV28,-,TRBJ2-7,TRBD1,TGTGCCAGCAGCCCCGGGACAGGTGGTTACGAGCAGTACTTC,CASSPGTGGYEQYF
TRBV18,-,TRBJ1-2,-,TGTGCCAGCTCACCACTAACAACGACAAAATTCAACTATGGCTACACCTTC,CASSPLTTTKFNYGYTF
TRBV9,few,TRBJ2-5,TRBD1,TGTGCCAGCACCCCTGGGACAGGGACAGAGACCCAGTACTTC,CASTPGTGTETQYF
TRBV19,once,TRBJ1-5,TRBD1,TGTGCCAGTAGTATAGAACCGGGACAGGGGAATCAGCCCCAGCATTTT,CASSIEPGQGNQPQHF
TRBV18,-,TRBJ1-2,-,TGTGCCAGCTCACAGGGGCCTAACTATGGCTACACCTTC,CASSQGPNYGYTF
TRBV20-1,-,TRBJ1-4,-,TGCAGTGCCCCAGCGGAAAAACTGTTTTTT,CSAPAEKLFF
TRBV9,-,TRBJ2-3,TRBD1,TGTGCCAGCAGCTCAGGTGAAGGGGGCATAGATACGCAGTATTTT,CASSSGEGGIDTQYF
TRBV7-9,-,TRBJ2-1,TRBD2,TGTGCCAGCAGCTACAATGCGGGGGGCAATGAGCAGTTCTTC,CASSYNAGGNEQFF
TRBV5-6,-,TRBJ2-1,-,TGTGCCAGCAGCACCTTGCGACTAATATACAATGAGCAGTTCTTC,CASSTLRLIYNEQFF
TRBV28,few,TRBJ1-5,-,TGTGCCAGCGGTGTCACAGGCTTGCCCCAGCATTTT,CASGVTGLPQHF
TRBV4-2,few,TRBJ1-2,TRBD1,TGTGCCAGCAGCCCCGCGACAGGGATGGGCTACACCTTC,CASSPATGMGYTF
TRBV11-2,-,TRBJ2-1,TRBD1,TGTGCCAGCAGCCCACCGGGACAGGGGCGCCGGGGGGAGCAGTTCTTC,CASSPPGQGRRGEQFF
TRBV7-9,-,TRBJ1-2,-,TGTGCCAGCAACCAGGTCAACTATGGCTACACCTTC,CASNQVNYGYTF
TRBV7-2,-,TRBJ2-3,TRBD2,TGTGCCAGCAGCTTCGCGGGGGGGCTCACAGATACGCAGTATTTT,CASSFAGGLTDTQYF
TRBV5-1,-,TRBJ2-5,-,TGCGCCAGCAGCTTGGCAGGGTGGCCAAGGTCGGAGACCCAGTACTTC,CASSLAGWPRSETQYF